The next 21 T cell receptor beta chains were all read from a single sample in a study of CD8 T cells in ankylosing spondylitis. Findings and limits, study-wide: Characteristic of ankylosing spondylitis blood, it appeared, was a TCR beta motif comprising several highly homologous variants.

Antigens for these TCRs are unknown. In TCRdb, the 5' RACE reads were re-called with MiXCR into one record per CDR3 protein. The table lists 700,000 to 850,000 distinct CDR3 sequences, approximately 12% of them singletons. Sequencing input: blood, either unsorted or a sorted T cell fraction (not recorded which). Source of these receptors: a male donor with ankylosing spondylitis.

This clonotype was counted between two and nine times. J is TRBJ1-4 and V is TRBV4-3; D is undetermined. Trimming took off 0 bases at V and 0 bases at J, with 8 bases between the two ends. The CDR3 spans 16 residues. CDR1 is LGHNA and CDR2 is YSLEER in the germline V gene. The DNA for the CDR3 is TGCGCCAGCAGCCAAGATTTGAGCTCAACTAATGAAAAACTGTTTTTT. Amino acid sequence: CASSQDLSSTNEKLFF.

This clonotype has more than one count but fewer than ten. The chain recombines TRBV20-1 with TRBJ1-6; a weak D match, TRBD1 (6 bases). Looked up from germline, CDR1 is DFQATT and CDR2 is SNEGSKA (reference sequence). The CDR3 runs to 14 residues. Trimming took off 6 bases at V and 9 bases at J, with 18 bases between the two ends. CDR3 coding DNA: TGCAGTGCACCACAGGGTATTTTGAGTTCACCCCTCCACTTT. Its translation is CSAPQGILSSPLHF.

This clonotype was found many times. This chain connects TRBV7-6 to TRBJ1-5, with D unresolved. The CDR3 contains 13 residues. The germline CDR1 and CDR2 sequences are SGHVS and FNYEAQ. V shed 2 bases and J shed 3 bases, with 5 bases lying between them. The CDR3: CASSLRPNQPQHF. The CDR3 nucleotides read TGTGCCAGCAGCTTACGGCCCAATCAGCCCCAGCATTTT.

This clonotype came up a few times. This sequence joins TRBV20-1 and TRBJ1-2; unclear D gene. Germline CDR1 reads DFQATT; CDR2 reads SNEGSKA (reference sequence). This CDR3 comprises 12 residues. V dropped 5 bases and J dropped 8 bases, with 15 bases sitting between them. CDR3 loop: CSAPGSRRGYTF. The CDR3 DNA reads TGCAGTGCTCCCGGTAGCCGGCGCGGCTACACCTTC.

The V call is TRBV7-9, the J call TRBJ1-4, with a tentative D call TRBD1 (6 bases). Looked up from germline, CDR1 is SEHNR and CDR2 is FQNEAQ (reference sequence). This CDR3 comprises 17 residues. Between the trimmed V and J ends, which lost 4 bases and 7 bases, there was a span of 22 bases. The CDR3 nucleotides read TGTGCCAGCAGCTCTGGGACATTTCTGGATTACGCTGAAAAACTGTTTTTT. Protein: CASSSGTFLDYAEKLFF.

The table lists this clonotype with a few counts. The chain carries TRBV5-1 and TRBJ1-1; perhaps TRBD1 as D (6 bases). The germline V and J ends were trimmed by 3 bases and 3 bases, with 15 bases remaining between them. In germline, CDR1 is SGHRS, CDR2 YFSETQ. This CDR3 spans 15 amino acids. The CDR3 DNA reads TGCGCCAGCAGCTATGGCACAGGGACCGACACTGAAGCTTTCTTT. This encodes CASSYGTGTDTEAFF.

This sequence joins TRBV20-1 and TRBJ2-3; D gene unclear. The germline gives CDR1 DFQATT, CDR2 SNEGSKA (reference sequence). Trimming removed 3 bases at V and 4 bases at J, with 11 bases between. The CDR3 is made up of 13 amino acids. The CDR3 reads CSASFGYSDTQYF. CDR3 in DNA: TGCAGTGCTAGTTTTGGCTACTCAGATACGCAGTATTTT.

The rearrangement uses TRBV9 and TRBJ2-1; TRBD2 aligns across 12 bases. Germline CDR1 reads SGDLS; CDR2 reads YYNGEE. This CDR3 is built from 15 residues. The V segment lost 0 bases and the J segment 12 bases; nucleotides outside the gene matches: 7. The CDR3 nucleotides read TGTGCCAGCAGCGTAGCTTCACTAGCGGGAGGAGGGCAGTTCTTC. Protein product: CASSVASLAGGGQFF.

In this sample, this clonotype turned up many times. This rearrangement joins TRBV10-3 to TRBJ1-3; D perhaps matches TRBD1 (5 bases). The length of the CDR3 is 16 residues. Germline loops: CDR1 ENHRY, CDR2 SYGVKD. Between the trimmed V and J ends, which lost 3 bases and 0 bases, there was a span of 12 bases. CDR3 bases: TGTGCCATCAGTGACAGGGACCACAACTCTGGAAACACCATATATTTT. Its translation is CAISDRDHNSGNTIYF.

There are many counts of this clonotype. V and J are TRBV7-2 and TRBJ2-5; D is uncertain. There are 13 residues in the CDR3. Germline V gene sequence: CDR1 SGHTA, CDR2 FQGNSA. V gave up 5 bases and J gave up 5 bases, with 12 bases separating them. CDR3 DNA sequence: TGTGCCAGCAGCCGAGGACGTACTGAGACCCAGTACTTC. It is translated as CASSRGRTETQYF.

At least ten counts were recorded for this clonotype. The gene calls are TRBV29-1 and TRBJ2-5; D might be TRBD2 (6 bases). Germline values: CDR1 SQVTM, CDR2 ANQGSEA. The CDR3 covers 13 residues. The ends were cut back, 3 bases at V and 1 base at J, with 9 bases in the middle. CDR3 in DNA: TGCAGCGTTGATCCCGGGGGCCAAGAGACCCAGTACTTC. This encodes CSVDPGGQETQYF.

This clonotype has a count of ten or more. The V and J genes are TRBV5-1 and TRBJ2-7; 7 bases are shared with TRBD1. The CDR3 totals 14 residues. From germline, CDR1 is SGHRS and CDR2 YFSETQ. V was clipped by 4 bases and J by 0 bases; unmatched bases: 4. CDR3 sequence: CASSPTGDSYEQYF. In DNA, the CDR3 is TGCGCCAGCAGCCCCACAGGGGACTCCTACGAGCAGTACTTC.

This clonotype has ten or more counts. The rearrangement uses TRBV6-5 and TRBJ2-4; maybe TRBD1 (6 bases). Deletions cut 2 bases from V and 6 bases from J, with 14 bases between. CDR3 length equals 15 residues. Germline CDR1 is MNHEY and CDR2 is SVGAGI. CDR3 bases: TGTGCCAGCAGTTACGGCACAGGGTTTGTAAACATTCAGTACTTC. It yields the protein CASSYGTGFVNIQYF.

CDR3 in DNA: TGCAGCGTTCAGGGTCGCATCAATCAGCCCCAGCATTTT. Its protein is CSVQGRINQPQHF. The chain carries TRBV29-1 and TRBJ1-5; the D gene is possibly TRBD1 (5 bases). Germline V gene data show CDR1 as SQVTM and CDR2 as ANQGSEA. With 5 bases removed from V and 3 bases from J, the gap between germline ends came to 11 bases. This CDR3 has 13 residues.

The rearrangement joins TRBV9 to TRBJ2-7, with D unresolved. Germline V gives CDR1 SGDLS, CDR2 YYNGEE. The CDR3 consists of 18 residues. With 4 bases removed from V and 3 bases from J, the gap between germline ends came to 26 bases. The chain's CDR3 is CASSPHHFGQVNDYEQYF. The CDR3 nucleotides read TGTGCCAGCAGCCCACACCACTTTGGGCAGGTCAATGACTACGAGCAGTACTTC.

Comment on this clonotype: A read error may be the cause here, since a much bigger clone is one base away. The CDR3 DNA is TGCAGCGCTGAAGATGTCGCGCGCCGTCAAGAGACCCAGTACTTC. Its protein is CSAEDVARRQETQYF. V gene TRBV29-1 combines with J gene TRBJ2-5, with D unclear. The germline CDR1 and CDR2 sequences are SQVTM and ANQGSEA. This CDR3 contains 15 residues.

This clonotype was recorded many times. The CDR3 DNA follows: TGCAGCGTTGGGAGCGGGGGATACAATGAGCAGTTCTTC. It yields the protein CSVGSGGYNEQFF. The chain is built from TRBV29-1 and TRBJ2-1; the match to TRBD2 covers 8 bases. The CDR3 contains 13 residues. With 4 bases clipped from V and 4 bases from J, the junction kept 3 bases outside the gene matches. Germline loops: CDR1 SQVTM, CDR2 ANQGSEA.

At least ten counts were recorded for this clonotype. V usage is TRBV12-3 or TRBV12-4 and J usage is TRBJ2-7; 7 nucleotides align to TRBD1. Unmatched junction bases numbered 13, after V lost 7 bases and J lost 4 bases. The CDR3 spans 15 residues. The CDR3 loop is CASNLKGEGAYEQYF. In nucleotides, the CDR3 is TGTGCCAGCAACTTAAAAGGAGAGGGGGCTTACGAGCAGTACTTC.

This clonotype came up many times. CDR3 DNA: TGTGCCAGCAGTTTAGGAACAGTTTCTAACTATGGCTACACCTTC. Amino acid sequence: CASSLGTVSNYGYTF. The genes are TRBV12-3 or TRBV12-4 and TRBJ1-2; D gene ambiguous. The CDR3 has 15 amino acids. V gave up 1 base and J gave up 0 bases, with 9 bases separating them.

The rearrangement uses TRBV3-1 and TRBJ1-1; D possibly corresponds to TRBD1 (6 bases). Germline CDR1 LGHDT, CDR2 YNNKEL (reference sequence). The CDR3 runs to 14 residues. V gave up 5 bases and J gave up 4 bases, with 14 bases separating them. The CDR3 spells CASSFLSDSTEAFF. The CDR3 DNA reads TGTGCCAGCAGCTTTCTTTCGGACAGCACTGAAGCTTTCTTT.

Only a few counts were recorded for this clonotype. This chain uses TRBV20-1 with TRBJ2-5; D possibly uses TRBD1 or TRBD2 (5 bases each). The CDR3 loop spans 15 amino acids. The ends were cut back, 4 bases at V and 4 bases at J, with 19 bases in the middle. Germline CDR1 and CDR2: DFQATT and SNEGSKA (reference sequence). The CDR3, as DNA: TGCAGTGCTATCGTACGCCCCGGGACCGGAGAGACCCAGTACTTC. It yields the protein CSAIVRPGTGETQYF.